Sequencing of this T cell receptor beta chain was carried out in a study of blood T cell repertoires in COVID-19 (dated by TCRdb to 2019 to 2021). Concerning the study at large: Samples from collaborators originated in the United States, Italy and Spain and spanned both the acute and convalescent phases of COVID-19. Where HLA class I and class II types were available, the types were taken from metadata supplied by the sample provider, not from assay-based typing. Samples were obtained from the ongoing ImmuneRACE study (first 160 participants) and from roughly 1,300 subjects provided by 6 global collaborators. The prospective study material was composed of cDNA or gDNA derived from T cells, B-cell-depleted T cells, or PBMCs. The repertoires were made available in a free public database intended to serve as a resource for research on the immune response to SARS-CoV-2. Sample metadata almost always included a de-identified subject ID, COVID-19 status, age in years and sex. The dataset comprised deeply sampled blood TCRbeta repertoires from subjects exposed to, actively infected with, or recovered from COVID-19.

The immunoSEQ Assay, a bias-controlled multiplex PCR, was used to amplify TCRbeta CDR3 regions from genomic DNA. On the study's bioinformatics: Nucleated cell counts per sample were estimated from amplification of reference gene primers within the assay. To quantify the absolute abundance of each unique TCRbeta CDR3 rearrangement, sequence reads were collapsed and filtered. For each sample, productive Simpson clonality was calculated as the square root of Simpson's diversity index across productive rearrangements. TCRdb retrieved this table from immuneACCESS and kept in-frame rearrangements only. Not all clones are present; in checked studies, unresolved V genes account for under half, and no reason is known for the remainder. V and J calls and clone size are as listed in that table; D and trimming were resolved from the DNA. The sample contains 270,000 or so clones, about 89% of them found a single time. Just under 9% of the sample belongs to the ten largest clones.

About this clone: Its antigen target is currently unknown. Per-base quality was not reported, and no clone a single base away is much larger than it.

Each collaborating institution followed its own protocols to collect whole blood in K2EDTA tubes. For TCRbeta analysis, collaborators shipped samples as frozen whole blood, isolated PBMCs, or DNA extracted from either of those sample types. Points the paper makes about the study in general: Clinical and demographic metadata were provided uncurated, with the amount varying by source and participant.

The sequenced sample consisted of peripheral blood. The TCR sequence derives from a man aged 40-50 years with active or convalescent COVID-19.

The CDR3 sequence is CASSSRGTGGFQETQYF. The DNA reads as follows: TGTGCCAGCAGTTCCCGCGGGACAGGGGGCTTTCAAGAGACCCAGTACTTC. Recombination connected TRBV28 to TRBJ2-5, with TRBD1 identical over 12 junction bases. CDR3 length: 17 amino acids, cysteine to phenylalanine. The CDR3 DNA has 51 bases and is translated from base 1. Taken from the germline V gene, the CDR1 and CDR2 loops are MDHEN and SYDVKM. V ends up 4 bases short and J 2 bases short, with an unmatched junction base count of 8.